This TCR beta chain comes out of a study of blood T cell repertoires in COVID-19. Germline values: CDR1 LGHDT, CDR2 YNNKEL (reference sequence). The CDR3 sequence is 17 residues long. The junction had 13 bases not matched to a gene; V was cut back by 7 bases and J by 4 bases. This clone was counted a few times. In the authors' methods: Reference gene primer amplification gave nucleated cell count estimates. The data were produced by immunoSEQ multiplex PCR, yet TCRdb's version contains in-frame clones alone and is incomplete. The DNA gave D and trimming, while V, J and clone size come from that table. The repertoire holds over 120,000 clones, with about three quarters as singletons. Participants were aged about 18 to 90 years, lived in some 23 US areas, and enrolled virtually. Participants' own reports of clinical history determined their cohort assignment. Recovered participants had two consecutive negative NP/OP PCR tests, healthcare professional clearance, or symptom resolution.

The chain employs TRBV3-1 (or the pseudogene TRBV3-2) and TRBJ2-2, with 9 bases identical to TRBD2. This sequence originates from a woman aged 45-65 years who had recovered from COVID-19. The sequenced material came from PBMCs or T cells enriched from blood (not recorded which). The CDR3 reads CASTGSGRSPLTGELFF. The CDR3 DNA sequence: TGTGCCAGCACAGGTAGCGGGAGATCCCCCCTCACCGGGGAGCTGTTTTTT.